A single sample gave rise to the 8 T cell receptor beta chains below, sequenced in a study of T cells in Graves' hyperthyroidism and ophthalmopathy. RNA transcripts were the template for amplifying TCR beta CDR3 regions. Initially, a first-round RT-PCR of the TCR CDR3 employed the HTBI primer set. TCRdb passed the multiplex PCR reads through MiXCR, listing each CDR3 protein once. The sample shows about 210,000 distinct CDR3 sequences, about a sixth of them seen only once. Sequencing input: blood. The receptors derive from a man aged 35-49 years with Graves' hyperthyroidism.

The sample holds many counts of this clonotype. The CDR3: CASSSTRAYNEQFF. The CDR3 DNA reads as TGTGCCAGCAGTTCCACTCGAGCCTACAATGAGCAGTTCTTC. The chain uses TRBV6-5 and TRBJ2-1; D is undetermined. The CDR3 spans 14 residues. The ends were cut back, 4 bases at V and 2 bases at J, with 9 bases in the middle. Germline CDR1 and CDR2: MNHEY and SVGAGI.

This clonotype came up many times. This chain uses TRBV18 with TRBJ1-1, with 9 bases aligning to TRBD1. The V segment lost 0 bases and the J segment 9 bases; nucleotides outside the gene matches: 2. The CDR3 covers 13 residues. CDR1 KGHSH and CDR2 LQKENI come from the germline V gene. The CDR3 DNA sequence: TGTGCCAGCTCACCACCGGGACAGGGAAAAGCTTTCTTT. Protein sequence: CASSPPGQGKAFF.

This chain joins TRBV9 and TRBJ1-1, with D unclear. The CDR3 contains 13 residues. Germline values: CDR1 SGDLS, CDR2 YYNGEE. V was shortened by 4 bases and J by 5 bases, with 12 bases between the two germline ends. The CDR3 region has the DNA TGTGCCAGCAGCTTGAGCTGGAGGACTGAAGCTTTCTTT. The encoded protein is CASSLSWRTEAFF.

This chain links TRBV4-3 with TRBJ2-7; D perhaps matches TRBD2 (6 bases). The CDR3 has 16 amino acids. Trimming pared 1 base from V and 0 bases from J, leaving 13 bases between. CDR1 and CDR2 (germline): LGHNA, YSLEER. The CDR3 DNA reads TGCGCCAGCAGCCAAGGGCCGGGACTGAGCTCCTACGAGCAGTACTTC. Protein: CASSQGPGLSSYEQYF.

This clonotype was counted at least ten times. The V gene is TRBV3-1, the J gene TRBJ2-7; 8 bases align to TRBD1. This CDR3 region has 15 residues. Germline CDR1 and CDR2: LGHDT and YNNKEL (reference sequence). V lost 4 bases, J lost 2 bases, and 7 bases stayed unmatched. The CDR3 DNA sequence: TGTGCCAGCAGCCTACGGACAGGGAGGCCCTACGAGCAGTACTTC. It encodes CASSLRTGRPYEQYF.

This clonotype was counted many times. V and J are TRBV18 and TRBJ2-7; perhaps TRBD1 as D (6 bases). Germline V gene data show CDR1 as KGHSH and CDR2 as LQKENI. Trimming left V 2 bases short and J 5 bases short, with 16 bases between. This CDR3 has 15 residues. CDR3 coding DNA: TGTGCCAGCTCACCAAGGGACATCCAATCCGACGAGCAGTACTTC. Translation: CASSPRDIQSDEQYF.

The chain is built from TRBV20-1 and TRBJ2-5; TRBD1 agrees at 7 bases. The CDR3 has 14 residues. Germline lookup yields CDR1 DFQATT and CDR2 SNEGSKA (reference sequence). The junction had 3 bases not matched to a gene; V was cut back by 1 base and J by 1 base. CDR3 protein: CSARAGTVQETQYF. The CDR3 nucleotides are TGCAGTGCTAGAGCAGGGACAGTCCAAGAGACCCAGTACTTC.

V is TRBV5-8 and J is TRBJ1-1; D uncertain. This CDR3 is 14 amino acids long. The V gene's germline CDR1 is SGHTS and CDR2 YDEGEE. Trimming removed 1 base at V and 6 bases at J, with 13 bases between. CDR3 loop: CASSLMGGGAEAFF. CDR3 DNA: TGTGCCAGCAGCTTGATGGGCGGCGGCGCTGAAGCTTTCTTT.